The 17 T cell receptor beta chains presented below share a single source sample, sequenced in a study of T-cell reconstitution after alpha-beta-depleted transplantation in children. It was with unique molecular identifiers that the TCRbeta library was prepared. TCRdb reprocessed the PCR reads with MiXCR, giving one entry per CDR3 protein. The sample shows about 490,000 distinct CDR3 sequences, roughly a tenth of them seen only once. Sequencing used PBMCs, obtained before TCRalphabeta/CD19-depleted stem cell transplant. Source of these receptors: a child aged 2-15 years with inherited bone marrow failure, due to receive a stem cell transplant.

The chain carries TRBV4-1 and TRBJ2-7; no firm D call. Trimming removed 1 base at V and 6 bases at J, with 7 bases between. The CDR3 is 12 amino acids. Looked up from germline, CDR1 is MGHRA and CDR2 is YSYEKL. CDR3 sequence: CASSQVLGEQYF. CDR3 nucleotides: TGCGCCAGCAGCCAAGTCTTAGGCGAGCAGTACTTC.

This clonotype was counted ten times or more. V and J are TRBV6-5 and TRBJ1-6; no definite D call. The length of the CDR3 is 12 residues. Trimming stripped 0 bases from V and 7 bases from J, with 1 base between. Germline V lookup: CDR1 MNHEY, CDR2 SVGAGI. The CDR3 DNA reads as TGTGCCAGCAGTTACTCGAATTCACCCCTCCACTTT. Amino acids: CASSYSNSPLHF.

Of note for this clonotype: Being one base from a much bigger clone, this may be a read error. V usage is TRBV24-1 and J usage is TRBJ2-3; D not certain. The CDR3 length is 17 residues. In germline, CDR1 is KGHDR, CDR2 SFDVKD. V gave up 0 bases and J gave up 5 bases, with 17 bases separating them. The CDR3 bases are TGTGCCACCAGTGATTTGCCGGGCGGTCTGTTTGGAGATACGCAGTATTTT. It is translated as CATSDLPGGLFGDTQYF.

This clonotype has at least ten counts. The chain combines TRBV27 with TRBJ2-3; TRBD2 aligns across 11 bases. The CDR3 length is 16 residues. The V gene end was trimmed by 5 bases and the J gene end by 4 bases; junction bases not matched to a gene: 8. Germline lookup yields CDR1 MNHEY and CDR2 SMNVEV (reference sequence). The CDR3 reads CASSPLAGAGADTQYF. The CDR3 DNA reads TGTGCCAGCAGTCCACTAGCGGGAGCTGGGGCAGATACGCAGTATTTT.

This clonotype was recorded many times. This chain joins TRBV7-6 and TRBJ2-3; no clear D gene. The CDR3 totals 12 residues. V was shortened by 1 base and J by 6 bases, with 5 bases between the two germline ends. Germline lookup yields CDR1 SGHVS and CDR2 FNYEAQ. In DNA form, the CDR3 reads TGTGCCAGCAGCTTAGGAAGGGATACGCAGTATTTT. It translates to CASSLGRDTQYF.

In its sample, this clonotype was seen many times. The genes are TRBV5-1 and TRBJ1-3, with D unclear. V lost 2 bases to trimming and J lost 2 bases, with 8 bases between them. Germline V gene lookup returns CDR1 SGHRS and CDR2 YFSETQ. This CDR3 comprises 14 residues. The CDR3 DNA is TGCGCCAGCAGCTTAAGTGAACCTGGAAACACCATATATTTT. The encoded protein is CASSLSEPGNTIYF. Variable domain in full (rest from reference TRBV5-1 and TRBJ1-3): KAGVTQTPRYLIKTRGQQVTLSCSPISGHRSVSWYQQTPGQGLQFLFEYFSETQRNKGNFPGRFSGRQFSNSRSEMNVSTLELGDSALYLCASSLSEPGNTIYFGEGSWLTVV.

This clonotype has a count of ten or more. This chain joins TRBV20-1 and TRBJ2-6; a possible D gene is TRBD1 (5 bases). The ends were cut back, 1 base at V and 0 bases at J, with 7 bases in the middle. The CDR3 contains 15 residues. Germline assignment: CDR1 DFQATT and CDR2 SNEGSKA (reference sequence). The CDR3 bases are TGCAGTGCTAGAGGGGGCCACTCTGGGGCCAACGTCCTGACTTTC. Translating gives CSARGGHSGANVLTF.

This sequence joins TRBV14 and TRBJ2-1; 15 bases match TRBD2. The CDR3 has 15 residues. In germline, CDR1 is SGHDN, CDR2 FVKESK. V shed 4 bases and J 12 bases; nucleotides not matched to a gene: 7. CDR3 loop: CASSPGLAGGPGQFF. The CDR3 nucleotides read TGTGCCAGCAGCCCCGGACTAGCGGGAGGGCCTGGGCAGTTCTTC.

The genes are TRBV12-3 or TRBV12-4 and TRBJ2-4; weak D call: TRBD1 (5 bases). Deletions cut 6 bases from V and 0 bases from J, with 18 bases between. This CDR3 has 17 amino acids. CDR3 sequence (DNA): TGTGCCAGCAGCCCCTGGCAGGGATCCCTAGCCAAAAACATTCAGTACTTC. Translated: CASSPWQGSLAKNIQYF.

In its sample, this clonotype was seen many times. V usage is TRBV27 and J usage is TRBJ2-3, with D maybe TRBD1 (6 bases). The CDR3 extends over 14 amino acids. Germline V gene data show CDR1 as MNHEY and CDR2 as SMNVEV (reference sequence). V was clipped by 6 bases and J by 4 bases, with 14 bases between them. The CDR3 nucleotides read TGTGCCAGCAGGAGGGGGTTCATCCCAGATACGCAGTATTTT. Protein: CASRRGFIPDTQYF.

The CDR3 loop reads CASKPFSYNEQFF. In DNA, the CDR3 is TGTGCCAGCAAACCATTCTCCTACAATGAGCAGTTCTTC. The chain combines TRBV6-1 with TRBJ2-1; unclear D gene. The CDR3 length is 13 residues. Trimming removed 7 bases at V and 0 bases at J, with 7 bases between. In germline, CDR1 is MNHNS, CDR2 SASEGT.

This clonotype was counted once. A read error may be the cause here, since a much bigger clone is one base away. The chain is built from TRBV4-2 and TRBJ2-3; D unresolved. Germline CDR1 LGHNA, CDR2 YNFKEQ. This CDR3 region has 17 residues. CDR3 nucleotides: TGTGCCAGCAGCCAAGATCTGAGACCCTACAGCACATATACGCAGTATTTT. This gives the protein CASSQDLRPYSTYTQYF.

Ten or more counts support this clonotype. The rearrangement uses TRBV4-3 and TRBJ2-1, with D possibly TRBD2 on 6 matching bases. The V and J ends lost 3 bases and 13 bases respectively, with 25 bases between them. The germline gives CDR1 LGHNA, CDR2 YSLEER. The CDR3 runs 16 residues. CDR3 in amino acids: CASSQGVSLPVGGQFF. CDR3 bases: TGCGCCAGCAGCCAGGGGGTCAGCCTTCCCGTCGGGGGACAGTTCTTC.

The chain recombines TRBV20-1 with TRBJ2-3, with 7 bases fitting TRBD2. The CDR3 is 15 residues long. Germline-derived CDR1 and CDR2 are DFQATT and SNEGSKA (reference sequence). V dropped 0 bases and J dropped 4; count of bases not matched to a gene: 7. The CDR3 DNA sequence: TGCAGTGCTAGAGAGGGCGGGAGCGTCGCAGATACGCAGTATTTT. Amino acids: CSAREGGSVADTQYF.

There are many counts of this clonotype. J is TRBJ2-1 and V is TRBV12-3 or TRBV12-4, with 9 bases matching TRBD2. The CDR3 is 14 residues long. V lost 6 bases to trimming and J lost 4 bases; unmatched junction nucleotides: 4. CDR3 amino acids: CASSFLAGYNEQFF. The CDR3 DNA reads TGTGCCAGCAGCTTCCTAGCGGGATACAATGAGCAGTTCTTC.

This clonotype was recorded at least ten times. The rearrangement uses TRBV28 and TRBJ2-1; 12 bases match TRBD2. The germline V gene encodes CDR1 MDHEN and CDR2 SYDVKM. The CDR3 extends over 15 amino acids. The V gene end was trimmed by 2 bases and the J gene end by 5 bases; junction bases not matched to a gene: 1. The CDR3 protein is CASSLRLAGDNEQFF. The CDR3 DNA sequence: TGTGCCAGCAGTTTAAGACTAGCGGGGGACAATGAGCAGTTCTTC.

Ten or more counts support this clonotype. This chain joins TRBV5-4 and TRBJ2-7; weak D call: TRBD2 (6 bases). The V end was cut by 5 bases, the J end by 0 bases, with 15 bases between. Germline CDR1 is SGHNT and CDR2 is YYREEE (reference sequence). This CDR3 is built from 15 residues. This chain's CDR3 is CASRRDFTTSYEQYF. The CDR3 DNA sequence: TGTGCCAGCAGAAGGGACTTTACCACCTCCTACGAGCAGTACTTC.